One TCR beta chain is described in this entry. This entry belongs to a study of blood T cell repertoires in COVID-19. Turning to the study itself: Acute-phase and convalescent COVID-19 samples originated in the United States, Italy and Spain. PBMCs, B-cell-depleted T cells, or T cells provided the cDNA or gDNA that made up the material.

Germline loops: CDR1 MGHRA, CDR2 YSYEKL. There are 15 residues in the CDR3. V lost 4 bases to trimming and J lost 6 bases, with 18 bases between them. Authors' methods: The assay estimated nucleated cells by amplifying reference gene primers. Here immunoSEQ multiplex PCR was the method, and the copy in TCRdb shows in-frame clones only, minus some. V and J calls and clone size are copied from that table; D and trimming were computed from the DNA. Among over 100,000 clones listed, over 80% were seen once. V usage is TRBV4-1 and J usage is TRBJ2-5; possible D gene TRBD2, 6 bases. Input material: peripheral blood. The source is a man over 45 with active COVID-19. The CDR3 region is CASSPKGTSGQTQYF. The DNA for the CDR3 is TGCGCCAGCAGCCCAAAGGGGACTTCAGGGCAGACCCAGTACTTC.